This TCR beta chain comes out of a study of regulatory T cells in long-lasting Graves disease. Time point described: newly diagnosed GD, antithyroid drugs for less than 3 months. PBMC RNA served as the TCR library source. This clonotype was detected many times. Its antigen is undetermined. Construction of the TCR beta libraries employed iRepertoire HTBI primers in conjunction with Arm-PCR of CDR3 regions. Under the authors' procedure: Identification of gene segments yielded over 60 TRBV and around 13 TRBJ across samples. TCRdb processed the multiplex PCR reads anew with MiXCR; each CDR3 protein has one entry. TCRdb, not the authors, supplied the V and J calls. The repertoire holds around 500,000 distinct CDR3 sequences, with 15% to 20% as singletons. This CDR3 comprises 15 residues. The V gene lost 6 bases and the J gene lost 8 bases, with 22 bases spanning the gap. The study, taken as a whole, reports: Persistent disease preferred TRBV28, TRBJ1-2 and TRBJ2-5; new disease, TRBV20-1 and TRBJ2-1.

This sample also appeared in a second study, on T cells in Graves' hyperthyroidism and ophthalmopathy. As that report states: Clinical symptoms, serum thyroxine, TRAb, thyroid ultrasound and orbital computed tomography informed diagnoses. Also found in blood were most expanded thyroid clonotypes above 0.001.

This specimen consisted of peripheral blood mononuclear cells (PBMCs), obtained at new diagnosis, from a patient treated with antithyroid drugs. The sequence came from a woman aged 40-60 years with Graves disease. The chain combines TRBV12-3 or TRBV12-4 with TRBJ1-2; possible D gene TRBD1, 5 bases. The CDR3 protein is CASSYSTAGNGGYTF. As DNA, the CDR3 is TGTGCCAGCAGCTATTCGACAGCGGGGAATGGGGGCTACACCTTC.